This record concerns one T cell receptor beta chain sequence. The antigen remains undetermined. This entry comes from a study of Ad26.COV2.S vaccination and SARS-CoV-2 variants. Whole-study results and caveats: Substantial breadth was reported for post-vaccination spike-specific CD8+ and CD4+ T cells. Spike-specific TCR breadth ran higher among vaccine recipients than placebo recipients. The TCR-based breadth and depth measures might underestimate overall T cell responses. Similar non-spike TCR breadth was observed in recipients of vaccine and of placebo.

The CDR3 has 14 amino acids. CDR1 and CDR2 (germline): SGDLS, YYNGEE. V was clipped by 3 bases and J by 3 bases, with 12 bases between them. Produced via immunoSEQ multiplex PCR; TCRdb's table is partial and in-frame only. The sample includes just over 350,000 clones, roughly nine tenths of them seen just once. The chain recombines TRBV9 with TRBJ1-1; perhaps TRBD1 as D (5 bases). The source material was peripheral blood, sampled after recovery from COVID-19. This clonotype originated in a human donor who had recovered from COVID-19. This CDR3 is CASSDQGAYTEAFF. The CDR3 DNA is TGTGCCAGCAGCGATCAAGGGGCCTACACTGAAGCTTTCTTT.